One TCR beta chain is described in this entry. This clone came up once. Its antigen target is currently unknown. Per-nucleotide qualities are absent, and no much larger clonotype sits a single base away. The collaborating institutions used their own protocols to collect whole blood in K2EDTA tubes. For TCRbeta analysis, collaborators shipped samples as frozen whole blood, isolated PBMCs, or DNA extracted from either of those sample types. TCRbeta CDR3 regions were amplified from genomic DNA using the immunoSEQ Assay, a bias-controlled multiplex PCR. The paper's processing steps were these. Nucleated cell counts per sample were estimated from amplification of reference gene primers within the assay. To quantify the absolute abundance of each unique TCRbeta CDR3 rearrangement, sequence reads were collapsed and filtered. For each sample, productive Simpson clonality was calculated as the square root of Simpson's diversity index over productive rearrangements. This is the immuneACCESS table as TCRdb keeps it, with only in-frame sequences that have V and J called. A part of the clones is gone; compared with another copy, unresolved V genes explain less than half, and the rest is unexplained. The V and J calls and the clone size are those of that table, but D and trimming were determined from the DNA. In this sample the table shows 200,000 to 300,000 clones, 80% to 85% of which occur a single time. Clones ranked in the top ten supply 9.5% to 15% of the sample.

The sample comes from a study of blood T cell repertoires in COVID-19 (TCRdb year 2020). Regarding the complete study: Collaborator samples came from the United States, Italy and Spain and covered acute and convalescent phases of COVID-19. Deeply sampled blood TCRbeta repertoires from subjects exposed to, actively infected with, or recovered from COVID-19 were included in the dataset. The samples were drawn from two sources: the first 160 participants of the ongoing ImmuneRACE study, and 1,000 to 1,500 subjects contributed by 6 global collaborators. The repertoires were released in a freely available public database meant as a resource for research on the immune response to SARS-CoV-2. The prospective study material was composed of cDNA or gDNA derived from T cells, B-cell-depleted T cells, or PBMCs. HLA class I and class II types, where available, came from metadata supplied by the sample provider rather than from assay-based typing. Nearly every sample came with metadata listing a de-identified subject ID, COVID-19 status, age in years and sex. The full study reports these points: Clinical and demographic metadata were provided uncurated, with the amount varying by source and participant.

This TCR came from a woman in her sixties or seventies with active or convalescent COVID-19. The specimen sequenced was peripheral blood.

The sequence in DNA is TGTGCCTGGAGTGTTGGGACCGCCGGGGGGACTAACTATGGCTACACCTTC. The resulting protein is CAWSVGTAGGTNYGYTF. The chain is encoded by TRBV30 joined to TRBJ1-2; the D segment could be TRBD1, given 5 matching bases. CDR1 GTSNPN and CDR2 SVGIG were looked up in the germline V gene (reference sequence). The CDR3 starts with the cysteine, ends with the phenylalanine, and has 17 residues. The CDR3 DNA has 51 bases and is translated from base 1. The junction carries 17 bases between V and J, which are trimmed by 0 bases and 0 bases respectively.